The clone carrying this T cell receptor beta chain has just a few counts. This sample was included in a study of blood T cell repertoires in COVID-19. In the study overall: Acute and convalescent COVID-19 samples came from the United States, Italy and Spain. The analysed material was cDNA or gDNA that came from T cells, B-cell-depleted T cells, or PBMCs.

Sequencing was performed with immunoSEQ multiplex PCR; in TCRdb, only in-frame clones are kept and a portion is missing. Here the sample spans about 410,000 clones, more than 80% being singletons. Germline assignment: CDR1 SGHAT and CDR2 FQNNGV. The ends lost 1 base at V and 7 bases at J; junction bases unmatched: 6. The CDR3 is made up of 15 amino acids. This receptor was taken from a woman in her twenties or thirties with active or convalescent COVID-19. The specimen sequenced was peripheral blood. V usage is TRBV11-2 and J usage is TRBJ1-4, with 7 bases identical to TRBD1. The CDR3 sequence: CASSLADRAFEKLFF. CDR3 DNA: TGTGCCAGCAGCTTAGCCGACAGGGCGTTTGAAAAACTGTTTTTT. Variable domain in full (rest from reference TRBV11-2 and TRBJ1-4): EAGVAQSPRYKIIEKRQSVAFWCNPISGHATLYWYQQILGQGPKLLIQFQNNGVVDDSQLPKDRFSAERLKGVDSTLKIQPAKLEDSAVYLCASSLADRAFEKLFFGSGTQLSVL.